These 20 T cell receptor beta chains were all obtained from the same sample, sequenced in a study of T cell repertoires in cytomegalovirus infection. TCRdb reprocessed the reads via MiXCR and lists one record per CDR3 protein. The sample has fewer than 700,000 distinct CDR3 sequences, approximately 25% seen once. The source material was CD8+ T cells from PBMCs. The receptor source for this set is a human donor in good health (CMV status not recorded). Some clones in this sample may be carry-over from other donors' samples.

This sequence joins TRBV28 and TRBJ1-5, with TRBD1 matching over 8 bases. This CDR3 comprises 14 residues. V was pared by 4 bases and J by 14 bases, with 13 bases of the junction left unmatched. Per the germline V gene, CDR1 is MDHEN and CDR2 is SYDVKM. The CDR3 here is CASSSYRFIQGEHF. CDR3 bases: TGTGCCAGCAGTTCATACCGGTTCATACAGGGGGAGCATTTT.

The chain uses TRBV6-2 or TRBV6-3 and TRBJ1-2; 7 nucleotides match TRBD1. Germline trimming cut 4 bases from V and 0 bases from J; bases unmatched to any gene: 8. The CDR3 covers 16 residues. Germline lookup yields CDR1 MNHEY and CDR2 SVGEGT. CDR3 sequence: CASSFDRQGANYGYTF. CDR3 nucleotides: TGTGCCAGCAGTTTCGACCGACAGGGAGCTAACTATGGCTACACCTTC.

This clonotype was recorded a few times. V and J are TRBV6-2 or TRBV6-3 and TRBJ1-5, with D tentatively TRBD1 (6 bases). This CDR3 has 16 amino acids. Deletions cut 5 bases from V and 4 bases from J, with 18 bases between. Germline V gene lookup returns CDR1 MNHEY and CDR2 SVGEGT. CDR3 in amino acids: CASSQYRDRRNQPQHF. Written as DNA, the CDR3 is TGTGCCAGCAGTCAGTACAGGGATAGAAGGAATCAGCCCCAGCATTTT.

The chain carries TRBV20-1 and TRBJ2-2; D gene unclear. Trimming shortened V by 7 bases and J by 3 bases, and 12 bases separated the two germline ends. Germline-derived CDR1 and CDR2 are DFQATT and SNEGSKA (reference sequence). CDR3 length: 13 residues. For the CDR3, the DNA is TGCAGTGTTTCGTATTTGGACACCGGGGAGCTGTTTTTT. Residues: CSVSYLDTGELFF.

The V call is TRBV20-1, the J call TRBJ2-1; weak D call: TRBD2 (7 bases). Germline V gene data show CDR1 as DFQATT and CDR2 as SNEGSKA (reference sequence). V was pared by 0 bases and J by 8 bases, with 20 bases between. This CDR3 has 16 residues. The CDR3 nucleotides are TGCAGTGCTAGAGATATCGGCGGGGGCAAGCTGGATGAGCAGTTCTTC. Translation: CSARDIGGGKLDEQFF.

A few counts support this clonotype. The chain couples TRBV2 to TRBJ2-3; D is undetermined. This CDR3 has 12 amino acids. Per germline, CDR1 SNHLY and CDR2 FYNNEI. V was trimmed by 8 bases and J by 1 base, leaving 7 bases between them. This chain's CDR3 is CASATRTDTQYF. In DNA, the CDR3 is TGTGCCAGCGCCACCCGCACAGATACGCAGTATTTT.

In nucleotides, the CDR3 is TGCAGTGCTAGTTGGGGTAATTCACCCCTCCACTTT. This gives the protein CSASWGNSPLHF. V is TRBV20-1 and J is TRBJ1-6; D is unresolved. V shed 3 bases and J shed 6 bases, with 6 bases lying between them. The CDR3 sequence is 12 residues long. CDR1 and CDR2 (germline): DFQATT, SNEGSKA (reference sequence).

At least ten counts were recorded for this clonotype. The V call is TRBV7-6, the J call TRBJ2-1, with D perhaps TRBD1 (5 bases). Germline CDR1 reads SGHVS; CDR2 reads FNYEAQ. The CDR3 has 15 amino acids. Trimming pared 7 bases from V and 2 bases from J, leaving 15 bases between. This CDR3 reads CASTKDTATYNEQFF. DNA of the CDR3: TGTGCCAGCACCAAGGACACTGCAACCTACAATGAGCAGTTCTTC.

This clonotype was recorded many times. This chain joins TRBV7-9 and TRBJ2-7; TRBD1 might be the D (5 bases). Germline V gives CDR1 SEHNR, CDR2 FQNEAQ (reference sequence). Between the trimmed V and J ends, which lost 5 bases and 13 bases, there was a span of 18 bases. The CDR3 sequence is 12 residues long. CDR3 sequence reads: CASSPGRAGLYV. In DNA form, the CDR3 reads TGTGCCAGCAGCCCCGGAAGAGCAGGGCTCTACGTC.

Only a few counts were recorded for this clonotype. The gene calls are TRBV5-1 and TRBJ1-1; TRBD1 agrees at 9 bases. CDR3 length: 14 amino acids. Losses at the gene ends were 4 bases for V and 3 bases for J; bases not matched to a gene: 4. CDR1 is SGHRS and CDR2 is YFSETQ in the germline V gene. For the CDR3, the DNA is TGCGCCAGCAGCCGGACAGGGGCAGACACTGAAGCTTTCTTT. Protein product: CASSRTGADTEAFF.

This clonotype was detected many times. V usage is TRBV19 and J usage is TRBJ1-6; the match to TRBD1 covers 8 bases. The CDR3 runs 13 residues. Germline values: CDR1 LNHDA, CDR2 SQIVND (reference sequence). J lost 9 bases, V lost 7 bases, and 5 bases had no gene match. The chain's CDR3 is CASTRTGTSPLHF. The CDR3 region has the DNA TGTGCCAGTACCAGGACAGGGACTTCACCCCTCCACTTT.

As for this clonotype: A single base separates this from a much larger clone, so it may be a read error. The chain combines TRBV7-4 with TRBJ2-7; D possibly uses TRBD1 or TRBD2 (5 bases each). The germline V and J ends were trimmed by 1 base and 9 bases, with 13 bases remaining between them. Germline CDR1 and CDR2: SGHVT and SQSDAQ. The CDR3 is 13 amino acids. CDR3 protein: CASSLVGRDVQYV. The CDR3 coding sequence is TGTGCCAGCAGCTTAGTGGGCAGGGACGTGCAGTACGTC.

The gene calls are TRBV29-1 and TRBJ1-2; 7 bases match TRBD1. This CDR3 has 14 amino acids. Germline V gene lookup returns CDR1 SQVTM and CDR2 ANQGSEA. The V and J ends lost 6 bases and 2 bases, in that order; junction bases with no gene match: 9. CDR3 residues: CSVVPGQRNYGYTF. The CDR3 bases are TGCAGCGTGGTTCCGGGACAGCGAAACTATGGCTACACCTTC.

The chain uses TRBV7-9 and TRBJ1-5; TRBD1 matches at 11 bases. The germline V gene encodes CDR1 SEHNR and CDR2 FQNEAQ (reference sequence). This CDR3 is built from 14 residues. The J segment lost 8 bases and the V segment lost 4 bases, leaving 4 bases of the junction unmatched. The CDR3 DNA reads as TGTGCCAGCAGCTGGGACAGGGGGAACGAGCCCCAGCATTTT. Its translation is CASSWDRGNEPQHF.

This clonotype was observed many times. The chain links TRBV7-3 to TRBJ2-1; 10 bases are shared with TRBD1. This CDR3 contains 15 residues. The J segment lost 10 bases and the V segment lost 4 bases, leaving 10 bases of the junction unmatched. Germline CDR1 is SGHTA and CDR2 is FQGTGA. CDR3 sequence (DNA): TGTGCCAGCAGCTATTCGACAGGGGGCTTTGGGGAGCAGTTCTTC. Encoded protein: CASSYSTGGFGEQFF.

This clonotype was picked up a small number of times. The chain carries TRBV7-9 and TRBJ2-7; the D gene is possibly TRBD2 (7 bases). V was shortened by 5 bases and J by 3 bases, with 17 bases between the two germline ends. This CDR3 region has 15 residues. The germline CDR1 and CDR2 sequences are SEHNR and FQNEAQ (reference sequence). CDR3 in amino acids: CASSPTGGASYEQYF. As DNA, the CDR3 is TGTGCCAGCAGCCCCACGGGGGGCGCGAGCTACGAGCAGTACTTC.

This chain uses TRBV23-1 with TRBJ2-3; D is possibly TRBD2 (5 bases). TRBV23-1 is an open reading frame whose function is uncertain. V was trimmed by 6 bases and J by 2 bases, leaving 9 bases between them. The CDR3 extends over 13 amino acids. The CDR3 is CASRRTDTDTQYF. CDR3 nucleotides: TGCGCCAGCAGAAGGACTGACACAGATACGCAGTATTTT.

This clonotype came up many times. This chain uses TRBV7-9 with TRBJ2-5, with D unclear. The CDR3 totals 14 residues. Germline loops: CDR1 SEHNR, CDR2 FQNEAQ (reference sequence). With 5 bases removed from V and 5 bases from J, the gap between germline ends came to 15 bases. The CDR3 DNA sequence: TGTGCCAGCAGCCCCCCGACTGTCTACGAGACCCAGTACTTC. Translating it yields CASSPPTVYETQYF. Supplemented by reference TRBV7-9 and TRBJ2-5, the full variable domain reads DTGVSQNPRHKITKRGQNVTFRCDPISEHNRLYWYRQTLGQGPEFLTYFQNEAQLEKSRLLSDRFSAERPKGSFSTLEIQRTEQGDSAMYLCASSPPTVYETQYFGPGTRLLVL.

The J gene is TRBJ2-1, the V gene TRBV6-4, with 7 bases lining up with TRBD1. The CDR3 covers 16 residues. Per the germline V gene, CDR1 is MRHNA and CDR2 is SNTAGT. Unmatched junction bases numbered 5, after V lost 0 bases and J lost 3 bases. CDR3 amino acids: CASSDSPTGRYNEQFF. CDR3 sequence (DNA): TGTGCCAGCAGTGACTCGCCGACAGGGCGCTACAATGAGCAGTTCTTC.

This CDR3 reads CSAPPRGSNTGELFF. The CDR3 DNA reads TGCAGTGCTCCCCCCAGGGGATCGAACACCGGGGAGCTGTTTTTT. The V gene is TRBV20-1, the J gene TRBJ2-2; maybe TRBD1 (6 bases). V was pared by 5 bases and J by 0 bases, with 13 bases between. Germline-derived CDR1 and CDR2 are DFQATT and SNEGSKA (reference sequence). The CDR3 sequence is 15 residues long.